This T cell receptor (beta chain) was documented in a study of chemoradiotherapy in HPV16-positive cancers. Turning to the study itself: Functional T-cell assays on a couple of HPV16-positive patients' cells defined candidate HPV-specific clones and common TCR motifs. Study-level results: Candidate HPV-specific clones and E7-related TCR motifs grew in tumor during treatment. Only a couple of HPV16-positive patients supplied the functional HPV-specificity definition.

Turning to this clone: The antigen is unknown.

Profiled with immunoSEQ multiplex PCR; TCRdb holds only in-frame clones, not every one. This table holds 30,000 to 35,000 clones, roughly nine tenths found once. The sequences come from blood, collected from a patient who underwent chemoradiotherapy. The receptor comes from a human donor with HPV-associated anogenital cancer.

The CDR3 is CASSPKQGNTGELFF. CDR3 DNA: TGTGCCAGCTCACCAAAACAGGGAAACACCGGGGAGCTGTTTTTT. The V call is TRBV18, the J call TRBJ2-2, with D possibly TRBD1 on 6 matching bases. CDR3 length: 15 residues. Germline V lookup: CDR1 KGHSH, CDR2 LQKENI. The ends were cut back, 2 bases at V and 2 bases at J, with 9 bases in the middle.